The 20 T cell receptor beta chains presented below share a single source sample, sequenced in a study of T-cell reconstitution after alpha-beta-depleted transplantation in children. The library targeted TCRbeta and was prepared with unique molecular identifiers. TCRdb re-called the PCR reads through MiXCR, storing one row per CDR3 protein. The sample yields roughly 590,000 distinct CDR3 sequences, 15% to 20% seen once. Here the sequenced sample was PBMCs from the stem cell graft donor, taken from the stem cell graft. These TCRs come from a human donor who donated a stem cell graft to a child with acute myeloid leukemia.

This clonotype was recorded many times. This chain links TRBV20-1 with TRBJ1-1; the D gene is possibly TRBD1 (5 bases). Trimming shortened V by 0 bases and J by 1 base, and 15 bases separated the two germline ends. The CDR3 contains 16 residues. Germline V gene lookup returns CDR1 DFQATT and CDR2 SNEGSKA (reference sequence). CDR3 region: CSARDSGGPPNTEAFF. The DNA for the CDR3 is TGCAGTGCTAGAGATTCGGGGGGACCTCCGAACACTGAAGCTTTCTTT.

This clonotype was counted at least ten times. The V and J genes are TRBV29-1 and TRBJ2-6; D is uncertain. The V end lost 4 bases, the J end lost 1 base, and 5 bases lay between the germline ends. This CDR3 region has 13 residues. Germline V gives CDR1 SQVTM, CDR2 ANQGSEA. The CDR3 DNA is TGCAGCGTTGCCCTTTCTGGGGCCAACGTCCTGACTTTC. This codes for CSVALSGANVLTF. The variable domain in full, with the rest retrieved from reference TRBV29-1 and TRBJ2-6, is SAVISQKPSRDICQRGTSLTIQCQVDSQVTMMFWYRQQPGQSLTLIATANQGSEATYESGFVIDKFPISRPNLTFSTLTVSNMSPEDSSIYLCSVALSGANVLTFGAGSRLTVL.

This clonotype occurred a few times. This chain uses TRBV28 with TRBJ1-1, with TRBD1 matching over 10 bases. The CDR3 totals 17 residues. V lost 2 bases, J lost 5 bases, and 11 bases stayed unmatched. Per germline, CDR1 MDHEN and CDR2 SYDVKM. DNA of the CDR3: TGTGCCAGCAGTTTACTGGGGACAGGGGCCTCGATTACTGAAGCTTTCTTT. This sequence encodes CASSLLGTGASITEAFF.

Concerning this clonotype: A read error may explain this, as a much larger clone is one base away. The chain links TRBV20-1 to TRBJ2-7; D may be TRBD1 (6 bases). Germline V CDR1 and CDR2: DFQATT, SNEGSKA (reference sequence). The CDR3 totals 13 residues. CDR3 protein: CSALRDNSYEPYF. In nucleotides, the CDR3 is TGCAGTGCGCTCCGGGACAACTCCTACGAGCCGTACTTC.

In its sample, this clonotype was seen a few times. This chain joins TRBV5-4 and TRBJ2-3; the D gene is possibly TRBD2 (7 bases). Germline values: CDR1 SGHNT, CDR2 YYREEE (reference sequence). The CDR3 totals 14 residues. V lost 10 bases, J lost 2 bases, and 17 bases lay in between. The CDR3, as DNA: TGTGCCTTAACCCGGGGGGCCGACACAGATACGCAGTATTTT. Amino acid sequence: CALTRGADTDTQYF.

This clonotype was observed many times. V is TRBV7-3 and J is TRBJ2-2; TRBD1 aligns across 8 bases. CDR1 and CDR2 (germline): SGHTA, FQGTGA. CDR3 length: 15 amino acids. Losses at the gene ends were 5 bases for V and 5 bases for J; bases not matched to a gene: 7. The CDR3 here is CASSPEGQATGELFF. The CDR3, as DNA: TGTGCCAGCAGCCCAGAGGGACAGGCGACCGGGGAGCTGTTTTTT.

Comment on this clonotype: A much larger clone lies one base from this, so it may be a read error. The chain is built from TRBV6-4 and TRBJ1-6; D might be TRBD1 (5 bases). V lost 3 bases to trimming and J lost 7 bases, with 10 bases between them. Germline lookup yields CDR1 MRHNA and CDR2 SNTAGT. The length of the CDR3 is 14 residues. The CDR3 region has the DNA TGTGCCAGCAGTGAGGGCAGGGTAAATTCACCCCTCCACTTT. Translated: CASSEGRVNSPLHF.

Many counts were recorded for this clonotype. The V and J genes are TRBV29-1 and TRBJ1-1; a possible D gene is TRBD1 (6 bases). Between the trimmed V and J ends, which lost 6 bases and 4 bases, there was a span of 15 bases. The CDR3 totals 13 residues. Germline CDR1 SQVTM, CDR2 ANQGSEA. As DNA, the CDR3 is TGCAGCGTACTGGCCCAGGGGTCCACTGAAGCTTTCTTT. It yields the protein CSVLAQGSTEAFF.

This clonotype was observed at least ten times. The CDR3 sequence: CASSSYRESVNQPQHF. The CDR3 bases are TGTGCCAGCAGTTCATACAGGGAGTCGGTCAATCAGCCCCAGCATTTT. The chain employs TRBV12-3 or TRBV12-4 and TRBJ1-5; TRBD1 might be the D (6 bases). V lost 4 bases to trimming and J lost 3 bases, with 16 bases between them. The CDR3 spans 16 residues.

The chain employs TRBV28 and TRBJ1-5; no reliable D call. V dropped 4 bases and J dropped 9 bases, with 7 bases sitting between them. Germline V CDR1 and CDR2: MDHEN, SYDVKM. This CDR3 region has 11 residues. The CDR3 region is CASSSLWPQHF. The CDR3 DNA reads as TGTGCCAGCAGTTCGCTCTGGCCCCAGCATTTT.

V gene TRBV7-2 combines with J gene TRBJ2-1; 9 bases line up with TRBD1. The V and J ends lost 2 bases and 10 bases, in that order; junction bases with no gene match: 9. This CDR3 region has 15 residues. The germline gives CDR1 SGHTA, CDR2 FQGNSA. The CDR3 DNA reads TGTGCCAGCAGCTTACTCGGACAGGGGAACGGCGAGCAGTTCTTC. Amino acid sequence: CASSLLGQGNGEQFF. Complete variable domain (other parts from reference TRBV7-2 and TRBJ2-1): GAGVSQSPSNKVTEKGKDVELRCDPISGHTALYWYRQSLGQGLEFLIYFQGNSAPDKSGLPSDRFSAERTGGSVSTLTIQRTQQEDSAVYLCASSLLGQGNGEQFFGPGTRLTVL.

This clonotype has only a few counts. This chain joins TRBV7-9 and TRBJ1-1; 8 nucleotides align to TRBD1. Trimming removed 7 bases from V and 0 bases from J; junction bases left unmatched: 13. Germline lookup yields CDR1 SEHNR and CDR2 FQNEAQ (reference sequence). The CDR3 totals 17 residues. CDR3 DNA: TGTGCCAGCAACAGGGGGTCCGGCGGGGACATGAACACTGAAGCTTTCTTT. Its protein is CASNRGSGGDMNTEAFF.

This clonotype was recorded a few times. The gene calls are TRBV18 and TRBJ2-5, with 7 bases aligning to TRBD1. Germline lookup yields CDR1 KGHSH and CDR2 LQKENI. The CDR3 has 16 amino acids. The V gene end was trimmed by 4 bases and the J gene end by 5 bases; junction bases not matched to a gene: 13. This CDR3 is CASSRRQGEGGETQYF. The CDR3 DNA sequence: TGTGCCAGCTCACGGAGACAGGGCGAGGGTGGCGAGACCCAGTACTTC.

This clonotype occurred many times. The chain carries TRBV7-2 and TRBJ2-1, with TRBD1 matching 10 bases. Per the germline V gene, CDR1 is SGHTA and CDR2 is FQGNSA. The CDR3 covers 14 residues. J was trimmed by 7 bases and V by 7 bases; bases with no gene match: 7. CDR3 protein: CASKRDRGRNEQFF. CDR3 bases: TGTGCCAGCAAACGGGACAGGGGTCGTAATGAGCAGTTCTTC.

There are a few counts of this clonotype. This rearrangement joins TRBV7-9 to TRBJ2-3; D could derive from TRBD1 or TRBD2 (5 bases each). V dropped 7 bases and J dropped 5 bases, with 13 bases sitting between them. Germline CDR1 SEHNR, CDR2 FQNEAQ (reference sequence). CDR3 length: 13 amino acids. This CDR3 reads CASKRGLGDTQYF. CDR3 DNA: TGTGCCAGCAAGAGGGGATTAGGAGATACGCAGTATTTT.

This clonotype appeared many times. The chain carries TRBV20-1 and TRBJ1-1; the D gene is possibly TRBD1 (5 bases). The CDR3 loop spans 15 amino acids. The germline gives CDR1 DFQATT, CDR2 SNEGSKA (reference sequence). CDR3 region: CRALTADKGNTEAFF. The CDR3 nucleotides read TGCAGGGCCCTCACAGCGGACAAAGGGAACACTGAAGCTTTCTTT.

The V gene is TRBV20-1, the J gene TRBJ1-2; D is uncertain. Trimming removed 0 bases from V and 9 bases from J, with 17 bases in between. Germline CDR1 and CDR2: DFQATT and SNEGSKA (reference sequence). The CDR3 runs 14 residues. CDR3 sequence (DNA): TGCAGTGCTAGAGATTCGGACGGAATGGACCGCTACACCTTC. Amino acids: CSARDSDGMDRYTF.

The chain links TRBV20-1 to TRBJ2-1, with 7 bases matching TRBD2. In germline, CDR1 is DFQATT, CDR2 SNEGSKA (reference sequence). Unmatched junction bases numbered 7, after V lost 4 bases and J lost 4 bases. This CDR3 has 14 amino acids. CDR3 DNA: TGCAGTGCTAAAGCGGGGATAAGGTACAATGAGCAGTTCTTC. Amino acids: CSAKAGIRYNEQFF.

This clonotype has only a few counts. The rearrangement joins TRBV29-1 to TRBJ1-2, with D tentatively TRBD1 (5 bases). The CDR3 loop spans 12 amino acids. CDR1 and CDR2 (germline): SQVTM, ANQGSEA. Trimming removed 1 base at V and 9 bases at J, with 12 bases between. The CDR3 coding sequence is TGCAGCGTTGAAGGTCAGGGAGTCAGCTACACCTTC. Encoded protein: CSVEGQGVSYTF.

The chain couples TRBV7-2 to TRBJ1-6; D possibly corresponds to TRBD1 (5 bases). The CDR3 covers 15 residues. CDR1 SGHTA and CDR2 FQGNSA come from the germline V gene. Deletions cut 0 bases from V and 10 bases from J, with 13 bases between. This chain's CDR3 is CASSLAQWDGSPLHF. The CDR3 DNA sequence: TGTGCCAGCAGCTTAGCGCAATGGGACGGATCACCCCTCCACTTT.